The 2 T cell receptor beta chains presented below share a single source sample, sequenced in a study of blood T cells in healthy people across ages (dated by TCRdb to the mid-2010s). Receptor libraries were prepared by 5' RACE. The sequencing machine was an Illumina HiSeq 2500. A second PCR of roughly 7 to 11 cycles was performed with a sample-barcoded 5' primer and a J-beta primer mix. Starting from the raw public reads, TCRdb applied fastp trimming at Q25, assembled clones with MiXCR and retained in-frame beta chains. CDR3 protein duplicates are merged, each entry listing the most common genes and DNA. The sample includes roughly 830,000 distinct CDR3 sequences, with around 62% observed a single time. Clones ranked in the top ten supply about 27% of the sample. The source material was blood. Receptor source: a man aged 25 to 45 in good health.

V is TRBV9 and J is TRBJ2-6; D might be TRBD2 (7 bases). This CDR3 has 16 residues. CDR1 and CDR2 (germline): SGDLS, YYNGEE. The V and J ends lost 3 bases and 0 bases respectively, with 10 bases between them. The CDR3 spells CASSGGGGSGANVLTF. Here the CDR3 DNA reads TGTGCCAGCAGCGGGGGAGGGGGCTCTGGGGCCAACGTCCTGACTTTC. The full variable domain, rest sourced from reference TRBV9 and TRBJ2-6, is DSGVTQTPKHLITATGQRVTLRCSPRSGDLSVYWYQQSLDQGLQFLIQYYNGEERAKGNILERFSAQQFPDLHSELNLSSLELGDSALYFCASSGGGGSGANVLTFGAGSRLTVL.

This clonotype occurred a few times. J is TRBJ2-7 and V is TRBV29-1; 7 bases line up with TRBD1. The germline CDR1 and CDR2 sequences are SQVTM and ANQGSEA. J lost 4 bases, V lost 6 bases, and 6 bases had no gene match. This CDR3 has 12 amino acids. The CDR3 protein is CSVENRGYEQYF. The CDR3 DNA reads as TGCAGCGTCGAAAACAGGGGTTACGAGCAGTACTTC.